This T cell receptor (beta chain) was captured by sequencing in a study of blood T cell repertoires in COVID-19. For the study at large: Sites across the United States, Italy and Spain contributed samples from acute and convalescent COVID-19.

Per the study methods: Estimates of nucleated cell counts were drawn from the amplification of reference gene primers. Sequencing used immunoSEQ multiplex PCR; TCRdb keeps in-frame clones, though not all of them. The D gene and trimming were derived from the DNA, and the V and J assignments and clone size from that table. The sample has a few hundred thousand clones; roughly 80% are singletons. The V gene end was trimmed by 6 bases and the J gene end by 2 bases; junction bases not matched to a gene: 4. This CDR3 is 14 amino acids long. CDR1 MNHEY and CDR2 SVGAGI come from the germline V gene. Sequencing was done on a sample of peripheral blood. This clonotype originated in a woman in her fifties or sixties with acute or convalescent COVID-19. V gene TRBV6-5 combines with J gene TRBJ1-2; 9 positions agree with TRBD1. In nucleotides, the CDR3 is TGTGCCAGCAGGTCCGGGACAGGGAACTATGGCTACACCTTC. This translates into CASRSGTGNYGYTF.